This section outlines one T cell receptor beta chain sequence together with its context. The entry originates in a study of blood T cells in healthy people across ages. The use of a sample-barcoded 5' primer and a J-beta primer mix characterized a second PCR of about 6 to 12 cycles. TCRdb re-called the 5' RACE reads through MiXCR, storing one row per CDR3 protein. The table includes 800,000 to 1,300,000 distinct CDR3 sequences, almost 25% detected once. Trimming removed 7 bases at V and 8 bases at J, with 15 bases between. The CDR3 covers 12 residues. Germline-derived CDR1 and CDR2 are SQVTM and ANQGSEA. These data were also reused for a study on T cells of mothers and their children.

The chain uses TRBV29-1 and TRBJ2-1; D is perhaps TRBD1 (6 bases). The sequence was collected from a girl aged 2 to 9 in good health. The specimen was blood. DNA for the CDR3: TGCAGCGAGGGACCAGGGGTGGATGAGCAGTTCTTC. This gives the protein CSEGPGVDEQFF.